The rows below give T cell receptor beta chains drawn from one sample of a study of glioma-infiltrating T cells. TCRdb fed the multiplex PCR reads into MiXCR, producing one record per CDR3 protein. The top ten clones hold 27% of a sample with 100,000 to 150,000 distinct CDR3 sequences, around a quarter of them seen once. Sequenced input: glioma tissue, nonneoplastic brain tissue, or PBMCs (not recorded which). These receptors were collected from a human donor with low-grade glioma or glioblastoma, undergoing nonglioma brain surgery, or in good health (not recorded which). Both conserved end residues are part of each CDR3. D genes are given only for firm matches. Rows give clone size only sometimes, using once, few, many, or a class for an expanded clone.

V: TRBV12-3/TRBV12-4
size: few
D: NA
J: TRBJ1-2
DNA: TGTGCCAGCAGTTTTGGGCCGGCTCGTGTCTTCACCTTC
CDR3: CASSFGPARVFTF

V: TRBV6-1
size: many
D: TRBD1
J: TRBJ2-5
DNA: TGTGCCAGCAGTAACTACAGGGGCCAAGAGACCCAGTACTTC
CDR3: CASSNYRGQETQYF

V: TRBV24-1
size: many
D: NA
J: TRBJ1-1
DNA: TGTGCCACCAGTGAGGGGGGCTACATGAACACTGAAGCTTTCTTT
CDR3: CATSEGGYMNTEAFF

V: TRBV6-2/TRBV6-3
size: NA
D: NA
J: TRBJ1-3
DNA: TGTGCCAGCAGTTACTCTCAGGCATCTGGATGGGGAAACACCATATATTTT
CDR3: CASSYSQASGWGNTIYF

V: TRBV7-2
size: many
D: NA
J: TRBJ2-3
DNA: TGTGCCAGCAGCCTGGACGTGAGCACAGATACGCAGTATTTT
CDR3: CASSLDVSTDTQYF

V: TRBV20-1
size: many
D: NA
J: TRBJ2-5
DNA: TGCAGTGCTAGTTATTTCCAAGAGACCCAGTACTTC
CDR3: CSASYFQETQYF

V: TRBV20-1
size: NA
D: TRBD1
J: TRBJ2-2
DNA: TGCAGTGCTAGGGGGGGCTTGATCCACAGGGGGCGGGCCGGGGAGCTGTTTTTT
CDR3: CSARGGLIHRGRAGELFF

V: TRBV14
size: NA
D: TRBD2
J: TRBJ2-3
DNA: TGTGCCAGCAGCCAAGTGGGGGGGGGCACAGATACGCAGTATTTT
CDR3: CASSQVGGGTDTQYF

V: TRBV24-1
size: few
D: NA
J: TRBJ2-3
DNA: TGTGCCACCAGACTTGCCAGAACAGATACGCAGTATTTT
CDR3: CATRLARTDTQYF

V: TRBV24-1
size: NA
D: TRBD1
J: TRBJ1-2
DNA: TGTGCCACCAGTGATTTGACAGGGGACTATGGCTACACCTTC
CDR3: CATSDLTGDYGYTF

V: TRBV7-9
size: NA
D: NA
J: TRBJ1-5
DNA: NA
CDR3: CASSFYICSASTGGESQPQHF

V: TRBV15
size: many
D: NA
J: TRBJ2-1
DNA: TGTGCCACCAGCAGTGTCGACCGTCCCCATGAGCAGTTCTTC
CDR3: CATSSVDRPHEQFF

V: TRBV2
size: few
D: NA
J: TRBJ1-1
DNA: TGTGCCAGCAGAACCCAAACCGGGAGGTCGACTGAAGCTTTCTTT
CDR3: CASRTQTGRSTEAFF

V: TRBV6-2/TRBV6-3
size: NA
D: NA
J: TRBJ2-1
DNA: TGTGCCAGCAGTTACTCGCGGCAGGGGGGGAATGAGCAGTTCTTC
CDR3: CASSYSRQGGNEQFF

V: TRBV4-2
size: many
D: NA
J: TRBJ2-5
DNA: TGTGCCAGCAGCCAAGGGGTCGGGAATCAAGAGACCCAGTACTTC
CDR3: CASSQGVGNQETQYF

V: TRBV7-9
size: NA
D: NA
J: TRBJ1-5
DNA: TGTGCCAGCAGCTTAGGGGAGAGCGGCAATCAGCCCCAGCATTTT
CDR3: CASSLGESGNQPQHF

V: TRBV29-1
size: NA
D: NA
J: TRBJ2-2
DNA: TGCAGCGTTGTGGGGCAGGCAAACACCGGGGAGCTGTTTTTT
CDR3: CSVVGQANTGELFF

V: TRBV7-9
size: once
D: TRBD1
J: TRBJ1-5
DNA: TGTGCCAGCAGCTTAGGGACAGGGTTGTCCCAGCATTTT
CDR3: CASSLGTGLSQHF

V: TRBV20-1
size: many
D: NA
J: TRBJ1-1
DNA: TGCAGTGCTAGCCCACAGAAGAACACTGAAGCTTTCTTT
CDR3: CSASPQKNTEAFF

V: TRBV7-2
size: NA
D: NA
J: TRBJ2-5
DNA: TGTGCCAGCAGCTTCCCACAGGGAGGGCAAGAGACCCAGTACTTC
CDR3: CASSFPQGGQETQYF

V: TRBV5-1
size: NA
D: TRBD1
J: TRBJ2-3
DNA: TGCGCCAGCAGCTTAGGTCAGGGGGTGGAGGATACGCAGTATTTT
CDR3: CASSLGQGVEDTQYF

V: TRBV20-1
size: few
D: NA
J: TRBJ2-2
DNA: TGCAGTGCTAGTCTTAGGGACTCGAACACCGGGGAGCTGTTTTTT
CDR3: CSASLRDSNTGELFF

V: TRBV4-2
size: once
D: TRBD2
J: TRBJ2-2
DNA: TGTGCCAGCAGCCAAGAGACTAGCGGACTCACCGGGGAGCTGTTTTTT
CDR3: CASSQETSGLTGELFF

V: TRBV11-2
size: NA
D: NA
J: TRBJ2-5
DNA: TGTGCCAGCAGCCGTTTAGGGGGAGGACGGTCCGAGAAGACCCAGTACTTC
CDR3: CASSRLGGGRSEKTQYF

V: TRBV20-1
size: many
D: NA
J: TRBJ2-1
DNA: TGCAGTGCTCCGACACAGTATGGGGACAATGAGCAGTTCTTC
CDR3: CSAPTQYGDNEQFF

V: TRBV7-2
size: once
D: NA
J: TRBJ1-2
DNA: TGTGCCAGCAGCTACCTTACAGGACCTGGCGGCTACACCTTC
CDR3: CASSYLTGPGGYTF

V: TRBV7-9
size: few
D: NA
J: TRBJ1-1
DNA: TGTGCCAGCAGTGGGGGGCAGGTTGACACTGAAGCTTTCTTT
CDR3: CASSGGQVDTEAFF

V: TRBV6-1
size: many
D: NA
J: TRBJ2-5
DNA: TGTGCCAGCAGTGGCAGGGGAGAGACCCAGTACTTC
CDR3: CASSGRGETQYF

V: TRBV7-3
size: NA
D: NA
J: TRBJ2-1
DNA: TGTGCCAGCAGCTTAATTAGGGATAATGAGCAGTTCTTC
CDR3: CASSLIRDNEQFF

V: TRBV2
size: few
D: NA
J: TRBJ2-1
DNA: TGTGCCAGCAGGGGACCACCCTCCTACAATGAGCAGTTCTTC
CDR3: CASRGPPSYNEQFF

V: TRBV6-1
size: many
D: TRBD1
J: TRBJ2-3
DNA: TGTGCCAGCAGGATAGACAGGGGAGGAACAGATACGCAGTATTTT
CDR3: CASRIDRGGTDTQYF

V: TRBV28
size: many
D: NA
J: TRBJ1-2
DNA: TGTGCCAGCAGTCTCGAGAGTGGCTACACCTTC
CDR3: CASSLESGYTF

V: TRBV6-1
size: NA
D: NA
J: TRBJ1-5
DNA: TGTGCCAGCAGTGAAGAAGGTAACAGGGTAGGAGATCAGCCCCAGCATTTT
CDR3: CASSEEGNRVGDQPQHF

V: TRBV10-3
size: NA
D: TRBD2
J: TRBJ2-5
DNA: TGTGCCATCGGGAGGGGCGAAGAGACCCAGTACTTC
CDR3: CAIGRGEETQYF

V: TRBV29-1
size: NA
D: NA
J: TRBJ1-2
DNA: TGCAGCGTCGTATACTCCGGGAGGGGGGATGATTGGAGCTACACCTTC
CDR3: CSVVYSGRGDDWSYTF

V: TRBV10-3
size: few
D: NA
J: TRBJ2-3
DNA: TGTGCCATCAGTGAAGACAGCACAGATACGCAGTATTTT
CDR3: CAISEDSTDTQYF

V: TRBV4-1
size: many
D: NA
J: TRBJ1-2
DNA: TGCGCCAGCATGCGGACAGCGTCTAACTATGGCTACACCTTC
CDR3: CASMRTASNYGYTF

V: TRBV24-1
size: NA
D: NA
J: TRBJ2-5
DNA: TGTGCCACCCGACAACCAGGGCTTGACCAAGAGACCCAGTACTTC
CDR3: CATRQPGLDQETQYF

V: TRBV7-9
size: NA
D: NA
J: TRBJ2-3
DNA: TGTGCCAGCAGCTTAGGCGGGGCCGGGGATACGCAGTATTTT
CDR3: CASSLGGAGDTQYF

V: TRBV10-1
size: NA
D: TRBD1
J: TRBJ1-5
DNA: TGCGCCAGCAGGCAAGACAGGGTGTTCCATCAGCCCCAGCATTTT
CDR3: CASRQDRVFHQPQHF

V: TRBV5-6
size: NA
D: NA
J: TRBJ2-3
DNA: TGTGCCAGCAGCTTAAACAGGGCCCACACAGATACGCAGTATTTT
CDR3: CASSLNRAHTDTQYF

V: TRBV18
size: NA
D: TRBD1
J: TRBJ1-5
DNA: TGTGCCAGCTCACCAGGGACAGGGGTTCTTCGCAATCAGCCCCAGCATTTT
CDR3: CASSPGTGVLRNQPQHF

V: TRBV20-1
size: NA
D: TRBD2
J: TRBJ2-1
DNA: TGCAGTGCCCAGAAGGTAGCGGGGGGGCAAGGTGAGCAGTTCTTC
CDR3: CSAQKVAGGQGEQFF

V: TRBV15
size: many
D: NA
J: TRBJ2-3
DNA: TGTGCCACCAGCAGAGTGGGGTCTAGCACAGATACGCAGTATTTT
CDR3: CATSRVGSSTDTQYF

V: TRBV7-2
size: NA
D: NA
J: TRBJ2-5
DNA: TGTGCCAGCAGCTTAGGAGTTGTTCGGGTTCAAGAGACCCAGTACTTC
CDR3: CASSLGVVRVQETQYF

V: TRBV2
size: few
D: NA
J: TRBJ1-5
DNA: TGTGCCAGCAGTGAAATGGTCGGGACTCAGCCCCAGCATTTT
CDR3: CASSEMVGTQPQHF

V: TRBV27
size: many
D: NA
J: TRBJ1-2
DNA: TGTGCCAGCAGTTTATCACCTTTAGCTAACTATGGCTACACCTTC
CDR3: CASSLSPLANYGYTF

V: TRBV6-6
size: NA
D: TRBD1
J: TRBJ1-2
DNA: TGTGCCAGCAGCTTAGGGACAGGGAGTGGCTACACCTTT
CDR3: CASSLGTGSGYTF

V: TRBV7-9
size: NA
D: TRBD2
J: TRBJ2-3
DNA: TGTGCCAGCAGCTTAGTCCCCAGCGGGGGGGCATCAGATACGCAGTATTTT
CDR3: CASSLVPSGGASDTQYF

V: TRBV6-6
size: many
D: NA
J: TRBJ1-1
DNA: TGTGCCAGCAGTTACGGGGGCAGGGCGCACACTGAAGCTTTCTTT
CDR3: CASSYGGRAHTEAFF

V: TRBV11-2
size: NA
D: NA
J: TRBJ2-2
DNA: TGTGCCAGCAGCTGGGGCAACCGCGTCACCGGGGAGCTGTTTTTT
CDR3: CASSWGNRVTGELFF

V: TRBV7-3
size: NA
D: NA
J: TRBJ2-5
DNA: TGCGCCAGCAGCTTGGAACAGCCTCAAGAGACCCAGTACTTC
CDR3: CASSLEQPQETQYF

V: TRBV6-2/TRBV6-3
size: few
D: NA
J: TRBJ2-2
DNA: TGTGCCAGCAGTAACGGGCAGAACACCGGGGAGCTGTTTTTT
CDR3: CASSNGQNTGELFF